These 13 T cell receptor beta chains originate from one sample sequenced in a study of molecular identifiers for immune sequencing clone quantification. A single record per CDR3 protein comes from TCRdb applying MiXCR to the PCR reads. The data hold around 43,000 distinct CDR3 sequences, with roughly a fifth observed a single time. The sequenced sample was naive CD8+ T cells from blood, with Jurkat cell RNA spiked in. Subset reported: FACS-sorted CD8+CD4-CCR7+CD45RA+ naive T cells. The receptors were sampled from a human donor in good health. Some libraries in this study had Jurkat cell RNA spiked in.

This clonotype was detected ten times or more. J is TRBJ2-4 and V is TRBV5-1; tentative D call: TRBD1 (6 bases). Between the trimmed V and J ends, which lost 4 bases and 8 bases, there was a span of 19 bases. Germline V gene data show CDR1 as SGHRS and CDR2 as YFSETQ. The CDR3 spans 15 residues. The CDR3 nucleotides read TGCGCCAGCAGCCCAAGGGACATTCTCGCGGACATTCAGTACTTC. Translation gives CASSPRDILADIQYF.

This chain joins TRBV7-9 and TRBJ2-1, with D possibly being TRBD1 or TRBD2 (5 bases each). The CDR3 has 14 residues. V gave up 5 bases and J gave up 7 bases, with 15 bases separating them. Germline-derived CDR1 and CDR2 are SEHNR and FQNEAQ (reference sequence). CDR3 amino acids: CASSQGVGVNEQFF. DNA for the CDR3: TGTGCCAGCAGCCAGGGAGTCGGGGTGAATGAGCAGTTCTTC.

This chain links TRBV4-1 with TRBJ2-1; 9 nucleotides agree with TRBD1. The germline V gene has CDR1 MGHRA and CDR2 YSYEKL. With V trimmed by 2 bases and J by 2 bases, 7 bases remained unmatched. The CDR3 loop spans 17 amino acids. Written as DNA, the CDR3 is TGCGCCAGCAGCCAAAACCCAGGACAGGGGACCTACAATGAGCAGTTCTTC. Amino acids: CASSQNPGQGTYNEQFF.

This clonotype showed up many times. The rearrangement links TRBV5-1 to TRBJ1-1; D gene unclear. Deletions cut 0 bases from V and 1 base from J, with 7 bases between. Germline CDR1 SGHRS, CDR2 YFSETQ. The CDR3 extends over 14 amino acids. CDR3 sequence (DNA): TGCGCCAGCAGCTTGGCAGGCCAGAACACTGAAGCTTTCTTT. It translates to CASSLAGQNTEAFF.

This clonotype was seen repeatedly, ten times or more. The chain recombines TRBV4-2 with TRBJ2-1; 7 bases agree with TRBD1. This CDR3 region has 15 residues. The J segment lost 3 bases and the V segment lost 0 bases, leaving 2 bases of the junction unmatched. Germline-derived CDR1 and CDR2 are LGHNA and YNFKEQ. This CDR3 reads CASSQDRQGYNEQFF. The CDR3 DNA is TGTGCCAGCAGCCAAGATAGACAGGGCTACAATGAGCAGTTCTTC.

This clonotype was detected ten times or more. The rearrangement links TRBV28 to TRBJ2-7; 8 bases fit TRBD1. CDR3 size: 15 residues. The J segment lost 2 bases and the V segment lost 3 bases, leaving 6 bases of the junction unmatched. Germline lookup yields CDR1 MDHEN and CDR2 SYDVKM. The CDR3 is CASSFTGQVTYEQYF. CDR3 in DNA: TGTGCCAGCAGTTTTACGGGACAGGTCACCTACGAGCAGTACTTC. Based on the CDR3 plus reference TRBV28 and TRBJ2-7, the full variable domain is DVKVTQSSRYLVKRTGEKVFLECVQDMDHENMFWYRQDPGLGLRLIYFSYDVKMKEKGDIPEGYSVSREKKERFSLILESASTNQTSMYLCASSFTGQVTYEQYFGPGTRLTVT.

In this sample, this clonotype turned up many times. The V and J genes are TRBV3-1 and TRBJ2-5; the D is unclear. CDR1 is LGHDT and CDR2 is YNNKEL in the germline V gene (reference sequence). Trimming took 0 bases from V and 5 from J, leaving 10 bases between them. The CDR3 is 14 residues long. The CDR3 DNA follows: TGTGCCAGCAGCCAAGACGTCGACTCGGAGACCCAGTACTTC. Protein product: CASSQDVDSETQYF.

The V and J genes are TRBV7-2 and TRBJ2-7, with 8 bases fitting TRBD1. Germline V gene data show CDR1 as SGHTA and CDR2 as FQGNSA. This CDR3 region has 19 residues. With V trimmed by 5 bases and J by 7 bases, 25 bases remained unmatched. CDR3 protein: CASSQLIVTGVTAAGEQYF. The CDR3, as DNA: TGTGCCAGCAGCCAACTAATCGTGACAGGGGTTACCGCCGCAGGGGAGCAGTACTTC.

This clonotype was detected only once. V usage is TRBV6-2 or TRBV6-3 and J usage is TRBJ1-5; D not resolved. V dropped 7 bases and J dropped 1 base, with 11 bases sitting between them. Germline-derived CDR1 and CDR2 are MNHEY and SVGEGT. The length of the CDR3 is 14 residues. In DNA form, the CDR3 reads TGTGCCAGCACGGAGGTACGCAGCAATCAGCCCCAGCATTTT. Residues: CASTEVRSNQPQHF.

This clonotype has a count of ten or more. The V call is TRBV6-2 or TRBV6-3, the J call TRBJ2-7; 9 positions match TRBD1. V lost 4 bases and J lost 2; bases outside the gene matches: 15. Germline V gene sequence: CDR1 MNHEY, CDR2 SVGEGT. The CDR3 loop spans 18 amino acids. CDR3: CASSWSGQGRFPAYEQYF. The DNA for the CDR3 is TGTGCCAGCAGTTGGTCGGGACAGGGCCGCTTCCCGGCCTACGAGCAGTACTTC.

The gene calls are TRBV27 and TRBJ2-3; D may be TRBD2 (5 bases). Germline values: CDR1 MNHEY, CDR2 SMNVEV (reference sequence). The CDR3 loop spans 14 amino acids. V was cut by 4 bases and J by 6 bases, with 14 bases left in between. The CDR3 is CASSWRTAPDTQYF. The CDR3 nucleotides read TGTGCCAGCAGTTGGAGGACTGCCCCGGATACGCAGTATTTT.

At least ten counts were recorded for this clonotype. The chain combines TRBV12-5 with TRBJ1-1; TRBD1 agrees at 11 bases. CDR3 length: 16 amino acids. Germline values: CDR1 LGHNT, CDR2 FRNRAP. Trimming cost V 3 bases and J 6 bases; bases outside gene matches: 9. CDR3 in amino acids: CASGLSVGQGVSEAFF. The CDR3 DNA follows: TGTGCTAGTGGTTTATCCGTGGGACAGGGGGTCTCTGAAGCTTTCTTT.

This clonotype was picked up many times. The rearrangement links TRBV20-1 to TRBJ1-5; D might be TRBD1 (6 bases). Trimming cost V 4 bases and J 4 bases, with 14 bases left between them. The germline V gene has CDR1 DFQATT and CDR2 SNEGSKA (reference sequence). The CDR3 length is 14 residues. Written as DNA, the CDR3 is TGCAGTGCTAAGAGGACAGATCGGAATCAGCCCCAGCATTTT. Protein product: CSAKRTDRNQPQHF.